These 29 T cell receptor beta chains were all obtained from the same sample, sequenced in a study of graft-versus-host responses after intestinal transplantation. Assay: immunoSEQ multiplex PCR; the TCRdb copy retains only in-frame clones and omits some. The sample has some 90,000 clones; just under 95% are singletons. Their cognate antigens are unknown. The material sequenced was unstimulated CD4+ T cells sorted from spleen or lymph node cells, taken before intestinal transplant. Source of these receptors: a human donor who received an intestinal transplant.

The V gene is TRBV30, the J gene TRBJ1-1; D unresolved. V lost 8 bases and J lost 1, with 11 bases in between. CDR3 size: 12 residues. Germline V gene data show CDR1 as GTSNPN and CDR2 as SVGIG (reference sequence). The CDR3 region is CARGRRNTEAFF. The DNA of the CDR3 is TGTGCCCGCGGGAGGAGGAACACTGAAGCTTTCTTT.

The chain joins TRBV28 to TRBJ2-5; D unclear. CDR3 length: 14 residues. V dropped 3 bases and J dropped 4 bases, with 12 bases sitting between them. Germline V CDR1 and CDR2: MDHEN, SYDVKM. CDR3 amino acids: CASSLSQPGETQYF. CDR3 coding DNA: TGTGCCAGCAGTTTGAGTCAGCCCGGAGAGACCCAGTACTTC.

CDR3 coding DNA: TGTGCCAGCAGCCCTGGTCCTGGGGTCTCTGGAAACACCATATATTTT. Amino acid sequence: CASSPGPGVSGNTIYF. The chain employs TRBV7-7 and TRBJ1-3; D call uncertain. Germline loops: CDR1 SSHAT, CDR2 FNYEAQ (reference sequence). There are 16 residues in the CDR3. Trimming pared 5 bases from V and 0 bases from J, leaving 14 bases between.

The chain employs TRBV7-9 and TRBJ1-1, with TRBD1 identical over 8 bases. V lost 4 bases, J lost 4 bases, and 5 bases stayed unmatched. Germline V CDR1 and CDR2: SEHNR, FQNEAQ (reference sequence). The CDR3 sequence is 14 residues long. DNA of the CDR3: TGTGCCAGCAGCTGGACAGGGATCGGCACTGAAGCTTTCTTT. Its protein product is CASSWTGIGTEAFF.

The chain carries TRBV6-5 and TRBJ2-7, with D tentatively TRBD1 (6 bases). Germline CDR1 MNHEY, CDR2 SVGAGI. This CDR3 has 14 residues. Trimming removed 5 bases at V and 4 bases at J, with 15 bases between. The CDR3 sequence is CASSRSGTSYEQYF. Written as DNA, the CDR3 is TGTGCCAGCAGTCGTTCCGGGACATCTTACGAGCAGTACTTC.

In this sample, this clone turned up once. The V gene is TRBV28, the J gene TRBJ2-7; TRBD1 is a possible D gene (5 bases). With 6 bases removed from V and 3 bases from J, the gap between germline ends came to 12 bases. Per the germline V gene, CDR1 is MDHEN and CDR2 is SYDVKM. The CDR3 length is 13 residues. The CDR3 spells CASSLGHNYEQYF. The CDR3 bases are TGTGCCAGCAGCCTGGGGCACAACTACGAGCAGTACTTC.

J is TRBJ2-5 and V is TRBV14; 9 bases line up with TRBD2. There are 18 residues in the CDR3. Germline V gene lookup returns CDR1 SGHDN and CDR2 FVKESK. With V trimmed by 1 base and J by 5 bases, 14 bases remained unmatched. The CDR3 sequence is CASSQGKVAGEGRETQYF. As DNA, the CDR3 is TGTGCCAGCAGCCAAGGGAAGGTAGCGGGAGAGGGTCGGGAGACCCAGTACTTC.

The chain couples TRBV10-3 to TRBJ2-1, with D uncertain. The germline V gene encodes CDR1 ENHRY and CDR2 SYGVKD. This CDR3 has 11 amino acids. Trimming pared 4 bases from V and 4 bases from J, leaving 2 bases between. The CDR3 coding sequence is TGTGCCATCAGTGGGTACAATGAGCAGTTCTTC. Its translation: CAISGYNEQFF.

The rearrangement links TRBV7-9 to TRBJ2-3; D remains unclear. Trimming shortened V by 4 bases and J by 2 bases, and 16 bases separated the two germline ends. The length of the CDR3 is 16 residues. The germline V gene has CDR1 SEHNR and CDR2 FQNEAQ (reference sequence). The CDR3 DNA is TGTGCCAGCAGCTACCTCTGGGGTCGTATCACAGATACGCAGTATTTT. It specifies CASSYLWGRITDTQYF.

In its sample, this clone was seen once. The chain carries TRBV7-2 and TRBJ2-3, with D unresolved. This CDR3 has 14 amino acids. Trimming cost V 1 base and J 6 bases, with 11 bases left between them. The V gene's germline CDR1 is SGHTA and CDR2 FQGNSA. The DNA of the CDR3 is TGTGCCAGCAGCTTAGGTGGAACTTTGGATACGCAGTATTTT. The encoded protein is CASSLGGTLDTQYF.

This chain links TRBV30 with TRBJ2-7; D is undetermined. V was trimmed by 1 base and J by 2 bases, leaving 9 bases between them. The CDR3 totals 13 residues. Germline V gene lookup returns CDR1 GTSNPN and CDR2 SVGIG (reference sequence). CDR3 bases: TGTGCCTGGAGTGCAGGCAATCCCTACGAGCAGTACTTC. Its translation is CAWSAGNPYEQYF.

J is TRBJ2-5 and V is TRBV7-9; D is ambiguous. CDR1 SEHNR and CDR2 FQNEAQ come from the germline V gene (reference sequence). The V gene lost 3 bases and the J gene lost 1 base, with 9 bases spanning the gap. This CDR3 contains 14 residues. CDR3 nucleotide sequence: TGTGCCAGCAGCTTCTCACAACCCCAAGAGACCCAGTACTTC. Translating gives CASSFSQPQETQYF.

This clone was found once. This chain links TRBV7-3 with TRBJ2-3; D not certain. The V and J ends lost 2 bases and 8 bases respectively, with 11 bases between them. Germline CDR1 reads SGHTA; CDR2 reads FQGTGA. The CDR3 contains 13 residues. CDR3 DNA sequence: TGTGCCAGCAGCTTAGACTCACCGGGTACGCAGTATTTT. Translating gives CASSLDSPGTQYF.

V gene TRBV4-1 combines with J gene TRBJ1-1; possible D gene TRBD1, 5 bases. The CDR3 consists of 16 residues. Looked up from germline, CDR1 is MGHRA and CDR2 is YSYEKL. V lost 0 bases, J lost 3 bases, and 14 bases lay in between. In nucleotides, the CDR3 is TGCGCCAGCAGCCAAGATGCCCCAGGGCACGACACTGAAGCTTTCTTT. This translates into CASSQDAPGHDTEAFF.

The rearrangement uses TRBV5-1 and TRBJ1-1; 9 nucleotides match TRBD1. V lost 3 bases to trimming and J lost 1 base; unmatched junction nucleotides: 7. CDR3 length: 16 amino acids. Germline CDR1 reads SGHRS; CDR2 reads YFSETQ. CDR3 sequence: CASSWGTGRGNTEAFF. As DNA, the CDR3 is TGCGCCAGCAGCTGGGGGACAGGGCGAGGGAACACTGAAGCTTTCTTT.

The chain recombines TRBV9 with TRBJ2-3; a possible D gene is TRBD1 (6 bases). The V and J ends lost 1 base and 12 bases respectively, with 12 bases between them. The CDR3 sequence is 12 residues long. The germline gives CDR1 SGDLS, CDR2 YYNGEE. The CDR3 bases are TGTGCCAGCAGCGTATTGACAGGTTTCCAGTATTTT. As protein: CASSVLTGFQYF.

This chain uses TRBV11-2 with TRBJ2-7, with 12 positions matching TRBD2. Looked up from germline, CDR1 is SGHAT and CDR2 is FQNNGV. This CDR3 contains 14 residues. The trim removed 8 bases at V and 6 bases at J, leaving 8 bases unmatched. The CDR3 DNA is TGTGCCAGCGGGCGGACTAGCGGGATTGTCGAGCAGTACTTC. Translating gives CASGRTSGIVEQYF.

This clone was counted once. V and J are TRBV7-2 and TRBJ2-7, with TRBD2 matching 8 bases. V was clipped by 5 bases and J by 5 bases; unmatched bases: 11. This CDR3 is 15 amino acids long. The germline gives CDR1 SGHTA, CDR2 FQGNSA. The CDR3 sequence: CASSESGRGYHEQYF. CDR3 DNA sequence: TGTGCCAGCAGCGAAAGCGGGAGAGGTTACCACGAGCAGTACTTC.

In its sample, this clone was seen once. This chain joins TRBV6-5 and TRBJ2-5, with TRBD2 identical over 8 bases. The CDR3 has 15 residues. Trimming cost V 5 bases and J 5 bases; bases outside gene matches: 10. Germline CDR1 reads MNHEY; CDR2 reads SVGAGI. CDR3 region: CASSRRGGKRETQYF. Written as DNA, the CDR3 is TGTGCCAGCAGTCGCCGGGGGGGGAAGAGGGAGACCCAGTACTTC.

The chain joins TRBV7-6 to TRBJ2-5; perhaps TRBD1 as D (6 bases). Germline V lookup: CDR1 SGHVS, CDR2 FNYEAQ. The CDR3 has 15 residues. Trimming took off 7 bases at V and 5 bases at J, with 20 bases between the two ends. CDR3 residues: CASTQGAGDWETQYF. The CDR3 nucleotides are TGTGCCAGCACCCAAGGGGCAGGGGATTGGGAGACCCAGTACTTC. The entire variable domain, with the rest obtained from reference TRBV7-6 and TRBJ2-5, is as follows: GAGVSQSPRYKVTKRGQDVALRCDPISGHVSLYWYRQALGQGPEFLTYFNYEAQQDKSGLPNDRFSAERPEGSISTLTIQRTEQRDSAMYRCASTQGAGDWETQYFGPGTRLLVL.

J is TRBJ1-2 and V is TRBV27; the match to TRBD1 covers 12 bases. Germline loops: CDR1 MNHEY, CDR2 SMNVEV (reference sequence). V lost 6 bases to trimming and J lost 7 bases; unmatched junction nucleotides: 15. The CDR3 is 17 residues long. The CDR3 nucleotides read TGTGCCAGCAGCCAGGGGGGCTCGGGACAGGGGGCGGGTGGCTACACCTTC. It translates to CASSQGGSGQGAGGYTF.

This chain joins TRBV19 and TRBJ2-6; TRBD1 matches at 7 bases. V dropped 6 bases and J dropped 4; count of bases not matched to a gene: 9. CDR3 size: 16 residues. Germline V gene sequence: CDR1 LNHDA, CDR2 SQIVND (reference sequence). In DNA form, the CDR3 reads TGTGCCAGTAGGCCAAGACAGGGCTCAGGGGCCAACGTCCTGACTTTC. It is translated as CASRPRQGSGANVLTF.

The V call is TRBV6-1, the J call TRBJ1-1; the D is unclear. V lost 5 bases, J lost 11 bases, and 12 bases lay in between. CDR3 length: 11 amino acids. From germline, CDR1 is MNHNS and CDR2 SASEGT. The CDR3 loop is CASSYAREAFF. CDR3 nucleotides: TGTGCCAGCAGTTACGCCCGGGAGGCTTTCTTT.

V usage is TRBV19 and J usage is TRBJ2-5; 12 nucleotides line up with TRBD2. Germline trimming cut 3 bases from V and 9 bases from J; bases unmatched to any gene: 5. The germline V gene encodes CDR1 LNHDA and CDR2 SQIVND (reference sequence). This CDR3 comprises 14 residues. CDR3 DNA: TGTGCCAGTAGTATGACTAGCGGGAGAGGGGCCCAGTACTTC. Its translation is CASSMTSGRGAQYF.

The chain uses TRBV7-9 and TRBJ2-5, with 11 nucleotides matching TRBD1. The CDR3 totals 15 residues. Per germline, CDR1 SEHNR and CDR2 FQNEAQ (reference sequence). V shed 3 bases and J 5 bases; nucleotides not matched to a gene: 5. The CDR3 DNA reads TGTGCCAGCAGCTTGGACAGGGGGCTGCGTGAGACCCAGTACTTC. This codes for CASSLDRGLRETQYF.

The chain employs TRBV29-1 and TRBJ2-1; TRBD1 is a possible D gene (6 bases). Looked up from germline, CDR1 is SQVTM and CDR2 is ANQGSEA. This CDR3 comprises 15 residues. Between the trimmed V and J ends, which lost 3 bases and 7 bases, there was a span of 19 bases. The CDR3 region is CSVEWGTLWGNEQFF. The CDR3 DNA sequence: TGCAGCGTTGAGTGGGGGACACTTTGGGGTAATGAGCAGTTCTTC.

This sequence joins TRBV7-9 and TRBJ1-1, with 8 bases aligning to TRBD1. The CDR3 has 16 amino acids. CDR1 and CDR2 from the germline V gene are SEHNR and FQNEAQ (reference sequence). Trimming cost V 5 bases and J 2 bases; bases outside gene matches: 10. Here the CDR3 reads CASSQYGQGRNTEAFF. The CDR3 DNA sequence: TGTGCCAGCAGCCAGTACGGACAGGGAAGAAACACTGAAGCTTTCTTT.

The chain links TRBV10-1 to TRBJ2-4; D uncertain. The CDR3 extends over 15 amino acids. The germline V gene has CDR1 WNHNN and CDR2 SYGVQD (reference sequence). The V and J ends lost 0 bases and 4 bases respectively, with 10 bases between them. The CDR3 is CASSESYGQKNIQYF. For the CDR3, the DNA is TGCGCCAGCAGTGAGTCGTATGGGCAGAAAAACATTCAGTACTTC.

The chain's CDR3 is CASSLGPNEKLFF. For the CDR3, the DNA is TGTGCCAGCAGCTTAGGGCCAAATGAAAAACTGTTTTTT. The rearrangement uses TRBV7-6 and TRBJ1-4; D unclear. V was trimmed by 1 base and J by 5 bases, leaving 5 bases between them. Germline loops: CDR1 SGHVS, CDR2 FNYEAQ. CDR3 length: 13 amino acids.